A selection of T cell receptor beta chains follows, all from one sample in a study of graft-versus-host responses after intestinal transplantation. Sequenced by immunoSEQ multiplex PCR; TCRdb stores in-frame clones only, minus some. Of 75,000 to 100,000 clones in the sample, under 85% were seen once. For these receptors, no antigen is known. Sample: unstimulated CD8+ T cells sorted from spleen or lymph node cells, taken before intestinal transplant. The source is a human donor who received an intestinal transplant. Both conserved end residues are part of each CDR3. Each record gives: clone size, V gene, D gene, J gene, CDR3 length, CDR3 protein, CDR3 DNA. The D gene is left open where the match is weak. Size tells how often a clone was seen (once, few, many) or the class of an expanded clone, and some rows leave it out.

size: once; V: TRBV5-4; D: NA; J: TRBJ1-2; length: 11; CDR3: CASKTGYGYTF; DNA: TGTGCCAGCAAAACAGGGTATGGCTACACCTTC
size: NA; V: TRBV2; D: TRBD1; J: TRBJ2-3; length: 14; CDR3: CASSEWTGTDTQYF; DNA: TGTGCCAGCAGTGAGTGGACAGGGACAGATACGCAGTATTTT
size: NA; V: TRBV7-6; D: NA; J: TRBJ2-5; length: 14; CDR3: CASSLVTVQETQYF; DNA: TGTGCCAGCAGCTTAGTCACGGTACAAGAGACCCAGTACTTC
size: NA; V: TRBV5-8; D: NA; J: TRBJ2-1; length: 13; CDR3: CASSPVSSGEQFF; DNA: TGTGCCAGCAGCCCAGTGTCCAGCGGTGAGCAGTTCTTC
size: NA; V: TRBV28; D: NA; J: TRBJ2-7; length: 15; CDR3: CASSNKSRGPYEQYF; DNA: TGTGCCAGCAGTAACAAATCCAGGGGTCCCTACGAGCAGTACTTC
size: NA; V: TRBV19; D: NA; J: TRBJ2-3; length: 17; CDR3: CASSRWGPVSSTDTQYF; DNA: TGTGCCAGTAGTAGGTGGGGGCCGGTATCTAGCACAGATACGCAGTATTTT
size: NA; V: TRBV27; D: TRBD1; J: TRBJ1-1; length: 15; CDR3: CASSLLGGGNTEAFF; DNA: TGTGCCAGCAGTTTATTAGGGGGCGGGAACACTGAAGCTTTCTTT
size: NA; V: TRBV19; D: TRBD1; J: TRBJ2-7; length: 14; CDR3: CASSIQGQGGEQYF; DNA: TGTGCCAGTAGTATACAGGGACAGGGGGGCGAGCAGTACTTC
size: few; V: TRBV7-9; D: NA; J: TRBJ2-1; length: 16; CDR3: CASSSGSGTGNNEQFF; DNA: TGTGCCAGCAGCTCCGGGTCCGGGACTGGTAACAATGAGCAGTTCTTC
size: NA; V: TRBV4-1; D: NA; J: TRBJ1-4; length: 12; CDR3: CASSQDGGKLFF; DNA: TGCGCCAGCAGCCAAGACGGTGGAAAACTGTTTTTT
size: NA; V: TRBV18; D: TRBD1; J: TRBJ1-2; length: 18; CDR3: CASSRGMKDRGSKNGYTF; DNA: TGTGCCAGCTCACGGGGGATGAAGGACAGGGGGAGTAAGAATGGCTACACCTTC
size: NA; V: TRBV11-2; D: TRBD2; J: TRBJ2-3; length: 17; CDR3: CASSLGGLAASTDTQYF; DNA: TGTGCCAGCAGCTTAGGCGGACTAGCGGCTAGCACAGATACGCAGTATTTT
size: NA; V: TRBV15; D: TRBD1; J: TRBJ2-1; length: 17; CDR3: CATSRDPGQGTCNEQFF; DNA: TGTGCCACCAGCAGAGATCCGGGACAGGGCACCTGCAATGAGCAGTTCTTC
size: NA; V: TRBV5-1; D: NA; J: TRBJ2-5; length: 18; CDR3: CASRVWAGFKGVKETQYF; DNA: TGCGCCAGCAGGGTATGGGCAGGATTTAAGGGTGTTAAAGAGACCCAGTACTTC
size: few; V: TRBV5-4; D: TRBD1; J: TRBJ1-1; length: 17; CDR3: CASSLDLFQGANTEAFF; DNA: TGTGCCAGCAGCTTGGACCTTTTCCAGGGGGCGAACACTGAAGCTTTCTTT
size: NA; V: TRBV28; D: NA; J: TRBJ1-2; length: 13; CDR3: CASSLGTGRGYTF; DNA: TGTGCCAGCAGTTTGGGAACAGGGAGGGGCTACACCTTC
size: NA; V: TRBV6-5; D: NA; J: TRBJ1-1; length: 13; CDR3: CASSFQGNTEAFF; DNA: TGTGCCAGCAGTTTTCAGGGTAACACTGAAGCTTTCTTT
size: NA; V: TRBV5-4; D: TRBD2; J: TRBJ2-7; length: 15; CDR3: CASSLGGGISYEQYF; DNA: TGTGCCAGCAGCTTGGGGGGAGGGATCTCCTACGAGCAGTACTTC
size: NA; V: TRBV25-1; D: NA; J: TRBJ2-3; length: 14; CDR3: CASSGPNWGDTQYF; DNA: TGTGCCAGCAGTGGCCCCAATTGGGGGGATACGCAGTATTTT
size: NA; V: TRBV27; D: NA; J: TRBJ2-7; length: 13; CDR3: CASSLGITYEQYF; DNA: TGTGCCAGCAGTTTGGGCATTACCTACGAGCAGTACTTC
size: NA; V: TRBV6-1; D: NA; J: TRBJ1-1; length: 15; CDR3: CASSGESLWVQGAFF; DNA: TGTGCCAGCAGCGGGGAGTCGTTATGGGTCCAAGGAGCTTTCTTT
size: NA; V: TRBV6-4; D: TRBD1; J: TRBJ1-5; length: 19; CDR3: CASTDGGTGEMGILGPQHF; DNA: TGTGCCAGCACCGACGGGGGGACAGGGGAAATGGGGATACTGGGGCCCCAGCATTTT
size: NA; V: TRBV27; D: NA; J: TRBJ2-3; length: 11; CDR3: CASSISRPQYF; DNA: TGTGCCAGCAGTATAAGTCGGCCGCAGTATTTT
size: NA; V: TRBV30; D: TRBD1; J: TRBJ2-1; length: 12; CDR3: CAWRNRGGEQFF; DNA: TGTGCCTGGAGAAACAGGGGTGGTGAGCAGTTCTTC
size: once; V: TRBV28; D: NA; J: TRBJ2-1; length: 13; CDR3: CASSLGPGDRDFF; DNA: TGTGCCAGCAGTTTGGGGCCAGGGGATCGAGATTTCTTC
size: NA; V: TRBV6-6; D: TRBD1; J: TRBJ1-5; length: 16; CDR3: CASSYTPTGGGQPQHF; DNA: TGTGCCAGCAGTTACACCCCGACAGGGGGTGGGCAGCCCCAGCATTTT
size: NA; V: TRBV10-1; D: NA; J: TRBJ2-3; length: 11; CDR3: CASSDGDTQYF; DNA: TGCGCCAGCAGTGACGGGGATACGCAGTATTTT
size: NA; V: TRBV6-5; D: NA; J: TRBJ2-3; length: 15; CDR3: CAIGYPTGSTDTQYF; DNA: TGTGCCATCGGGTATCCGACAGGAAGCACAGATACGCAGTATTTT
size: NA; V: TRBV6-4; D: NA; J: TRBJ1-1; length: 15; CDR3: CASSDGGEVNTEAFF; DNA: TGTGCCAGCAGTGACGGGGGAGAGGTGAACACTGAAGCTTTCTTT